This T cell receptor beta chain was documented in a study of cytomegalovirus exposure and HLA in healthy donors. A multiplex PCR was run with 60 Vbeta primers and 13 Jbeta primers. TCRdb's copy holds only in-frame clones and misses some; the assay was immunoSEQ multiplex PCR. The table records about 110,000 clones, around 80% of them present only once. Trimming shortened V by 5 bases and J by 4 bases, and 21 bases separated the two germline ends. The CDR3 totals 18 residues. Looked up from germline, CDR1 is LNHNV and CDR2 is YYDKDF (reference sequence). The chain combines TRBV15 with TRBJ2-6; D perhaps matches TRBD2 (6 bases). The sample taken for sequencing was PBMCs. The receptor comes from a man in his forties or fifties in good health and CMV-seronegative. The CDR3 loop is CATSPGVATESGANVLTF. CDR3 nucleotides: TGTGCCACCAGCCCGGGGGTAGCTACGGAGTCCGGGGCCAACGTCCTGACTTTC. Complete variable domain (other parts from reference TRBV15 and TRBJ2-6): DAMVIQNPRYQVTQFGKPVTLSCSQTLNHNVMYWYQQKSSQAPKLLFHYYDKDFNNEADTPDNFQSRRPNTSFCFLDIRSPGLGDTAMYLCATSPGVATESGANVLTFGAGSRLTVL.